This T cell receptor beta chain came from a study of T-cell memory formation after mild COVID-19. General study findings and limits: Detection of some responders pre-infection suggested pre-existing cross-reactive memory T cells participated.

Concerning this clonotype itself: Its cognate antigen is unknown.

The V gene end was trimmed by 1 base and the J gene end by 3 bases; junction bases not matched to a gene: 0. Germline V gives CDR1 SGHRS, CDR2 YFSETQ. The CDR3 loop spans 13 amino acids. A single record per CDR3 protein comes from TCRdb applying MiXCR to the 5' RACE reads. The data contain about 400,000 distinct CDR3 sequences, less than 25% of them seen just once; the ten biggest clones take up 8.5% to 10%. V usage is TRBV5-1 and J usage is TRBJ1-1, with 7 positions matching TRBD1. The TCR sequence derives from an adult woman who had mild COVID-19 (a few samples of this study predate the infection). Cell type and time point are not known. Sequenced: PBMCs or a T cell subset sorted from them (not recorded which). Written as DNA, the CDR3 is TGCGCCAGCAGCTTGCAGGGGGACACTGAAGCTTTCTTT. Translated: CASSLQGDTEAFF.